This T cell receptor beta chain was identified in a study of T-cell reconstitution after alpha-beta-depleted transplantation in children. Preparing the TCRbeta library involved the use of unique molecular identifiers. TCRdb re-called the PCR reads through MiXCR, storing one row per CDR3 protein. The sample yields 200,000 to 250,000 distinct CDR3 sequences, approximately 12% seen once. Germline V gene data show CDR1 as DFQATT and CDR2 as SNEGSKA (reference sequence). The CDR3 has 15 amino acids. V gave up 0 bases and J gave up 1 base, with 13 bases separating them. This clonotype was recorded at least ten times.

The chain recombines TRBV20-1 with TRBJ2-7; possibly TRBD1 or TRBD2 for D (6 bases each). The receptor was derived from a human donor who donated a stem cell graft to a child with acute lymphoblastic leukemia. Specimen: PBMCs from the stem cell graft donor, collected from the stem cell graft. The CDR3 sequence: CSARDLRGRSYEQYF. The CDR3 region has the DNA TGCAGTGCTAGAGATTTACGGGGGCGATCCTACGAGCAGTACTTC.